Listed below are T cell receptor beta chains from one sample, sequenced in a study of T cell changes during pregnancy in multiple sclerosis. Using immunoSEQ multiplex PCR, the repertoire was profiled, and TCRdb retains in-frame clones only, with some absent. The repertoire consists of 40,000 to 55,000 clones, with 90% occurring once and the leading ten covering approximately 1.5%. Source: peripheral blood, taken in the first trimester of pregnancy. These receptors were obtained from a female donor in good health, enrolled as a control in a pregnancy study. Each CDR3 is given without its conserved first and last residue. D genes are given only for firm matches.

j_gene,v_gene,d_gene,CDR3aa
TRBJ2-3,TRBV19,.,ASRHRGDTQY
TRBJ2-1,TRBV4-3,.,ASSQDVSGPLNEQF
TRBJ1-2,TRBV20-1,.,SAYDSYGYT
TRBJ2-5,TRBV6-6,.,ASSGGTETQY
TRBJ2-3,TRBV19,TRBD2,ASSIGLAGGHGVTDTQY
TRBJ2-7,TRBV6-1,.,ASSSGFEQY
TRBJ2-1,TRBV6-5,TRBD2,ASSFSGRAYNEQF
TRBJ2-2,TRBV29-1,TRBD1,SAAGQGVNTGELF
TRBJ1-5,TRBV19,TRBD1,ASTGTGINQPQH
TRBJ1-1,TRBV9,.,ASSAHSTGNTEAF
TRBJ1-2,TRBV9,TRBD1,ASSGQGYGYT
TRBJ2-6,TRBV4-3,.,ASSQDPGGSGANVLT
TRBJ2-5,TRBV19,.,ASNLAGSGETQY
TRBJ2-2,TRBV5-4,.,ASSLRRLANTGELF
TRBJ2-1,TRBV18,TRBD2,ASSRGLAGGAKNEQF
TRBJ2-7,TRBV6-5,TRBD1,ASSSPNGQGSYEQY
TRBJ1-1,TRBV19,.,ASSIPPGTEAF
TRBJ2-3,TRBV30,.,AWSGIGANTDTQY
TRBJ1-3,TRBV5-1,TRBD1,ASSDRGSGNTIY
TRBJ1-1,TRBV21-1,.,ASSSRDRGLAF
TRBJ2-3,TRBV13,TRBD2,ASSLGGAGAYTDTQY
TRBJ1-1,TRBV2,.,ASRDRNTEAF
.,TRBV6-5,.,ASSYSTRGYEQY
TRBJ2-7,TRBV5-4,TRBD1,ASSLNRGYEQY
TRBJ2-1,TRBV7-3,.,ASSLALSNEQF
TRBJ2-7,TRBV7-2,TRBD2,ASSLGPSGGFYEQY
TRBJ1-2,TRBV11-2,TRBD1,ASSSRQGAVDGYT
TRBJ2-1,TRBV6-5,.,ASSFGLVSSYNEQF
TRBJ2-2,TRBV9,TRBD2,ASSVSREASNTGELF